Sequencing of this T cell receptor beta chain was carried out in a study of shared clonotypes between healthy human individuals. The CDR3 sequence is 16 residues long. CDR1 and CDR2 (germline): MGHRA, YSYEKL. Trimming cost V 0 bases and J 8 bases, with 16 bases left between them. The assay was immunoSEQ multiplex PCR, and TCRdb's table has in-frame clones only and misses some. This table holds about 1.1 million clones, approximately 80% found once. The V call is TRBV4-1, the J call TRBJ1-4; no definite D call. This sequence was found in a man between 18 and 29 years old in good health. Some clones in this sample may be carry-over from other donors' samples. The sequenced sample consisted of memory CD4+ T cells from PBMCs. The subset denotes: CD45RA-negative fraction. The CDR3 DNA is TGCGCCAGCAGCCAAGATCCCGCTGCCCTGGGAGAAAAACTGTTTTTT. Its protein is CASSQDPAALGEKLFF.